The rows below give T cell receptor beta chains drawn from one sample of a study of identical twins. TCRdb passed the 5' RACE reads through MiXCR, listing each CDR3 protein once. Of 280,000 or so distinct CDR3 sequences listed, less than 9% were seen once; the top ten hold about 2.1%. These records were also assigned to another study, of yellow fever vaccine responses in identical twins.

The specimen sequenced was memory (CD45RO+) T cells sorted from blood. These receptors came from a woman aged 18 to 35 in good health. Both conserved end residues are part of each CDR3. A D gene is named only where the DNA matches it firmly. Clone sizes are given selectively: once, few, many, or a class where the clone is expanded.

V gene: TRBV5-1
clone size: few
D gene: TRBD2
J gene: TRBJ2-5
CDR3 DNA: TGCGCCAGCAGTAAAGCGGGAGGGCAAGAGACCCAGTACTTC
CDR3 protein: CASSKAGGQETQYF

V gene: TRBV24-1
clone size: few
D gene: -
J gene: TRBJ2-3
CDR3 DNA: TGTGCCACCAGTGATTTGCATGTGGATACGCAGTATTTT
CDR3 protein: CATSDLHVDTQYF

V gene: TRBV20-1
clone size: few
D gene: -
J gene: TRBJ1-6
CDR3 DNA: TGCAGTGCTCCCCCTGGGGGGGCGCGGGGTAATTCACCCCTCCACTTT
CDR3 protein: CSAPPGGARGNSPLHF

V gene: TRBV20-1
clone size: -
D gene: TRBD2
J gene: TRBJ2-7
CDR3 DNA: TGCAGTGCTAGAGATCTAGCGGGAGGGACCTACGAGCAGTACTTC
CDR3 protein: CSARDLAGGTYEQYF

V gene: TRBV3-1
clone size: -
D gene: TRBD2
J gene: TRBJ2-1
CDR3 DNA: TGTGCCAGCAGCCAGCGAGGCGGGAGGGTTGAGCAGTTCTTC
CDR3 protein: CASSQRGGRVEQFF

V gene: TRBV20-1
clone size: many
D gene: -
J gene: TRBJ1-1
CDR3 DNA: TGCAGTGCTAGAGTTGCGCCGCCTTCCGGCACTGAAGCTTTCTTT
CDR3 protein: CSARVAPPSGTEAFF

V gene: TRBV15
clone size: many
D gene: TRBD1
J gene: TRBJ1-2
CDR3 DNA: TGTGCCACCAGCAGAGGACAGGGTGAACATGGCTACACCTTC
CDR3 protein: CATSRGQGEHGYTF

V gene: TRBV20-1
clone size: many
D gene: TRBD1
J gene: TRBJ1-6
CDR3 DNA: TGCAGTGCTAGACCCGACAGGGCCAATTCACCCCTCCACTTT
CDR3 protein: CSARPDRANSPLHF

V gene: TRBV28
clone size: few
D gene: -
J gene: TRBJ2-1
CDR3 DNA: TGTGCCAGTCGGCCGAGGGGGACCTACAATGAGCAGTTCTTC
CDR3 protein: CASRPRGTYNEQFF

V gene: TRBV28
clone size: -
D gene: -
J gene: TRBJ1-6
CDR3 DNA: TGTGCCAGCAGACCAACAGGGCAGGGAGGACTGTCCTCACCCCTCCACTTT
CDR3 protein: CASRPTGQGGLSSPLHF

V gene: TRBV25-1
clone size: few
D gene: TRBD1
J gene: TRBJ1-6
CDR3 DNA: TGTGCCAGCAGTCCCCGGGACAGGCAGAATTCACCCCTCCACTTT
CDR3 protein: CASSPRDRQNSPLHF

V gene: TRBV6-4
clone size: few
D gene: -
J gene: TRBJ2-1
CDR3 DNA: TGTGCCAGCAGTGACTCGTTCTCCGGTGAGCAGTTCTTC
CDR3 protein: CASSDSFSGEQFF

V gene: TRBV6-1
clone size: -
D gene: -
J gene: TRBJ2-2
CDR3 DNA: TGTGCCAGCTATGCGGCCGCGAACACCGGGGAGCTGTTTTTT
CDR3 protein: CASYAAANTGELFF

V gene: TRBV24-1
clone size: many
D gene: -
J gene: TRBJ2-3
CDR3 DNA: TGTGCCACCAGTACCGGGTCTGGTGATACGCAGTATTTT
CDR3 protein: CATSTGSGDTQYF

V gene: TRBV27
clone size: -
D gene: -
J gene: TRBJ2-2
CDR3 DNA: TGTGCCAGCAAATCCCTGGGCACCGGGGAGCTGTTTTTT
CDR3 protein: CASKSLGTGELFF

V gene: TRBV2
clone size: few
D gene: -
J gene: TRBJ1-5
CDR3 DNA: TGTGCCAGCAGTTCGGACACGAGCAATCAGCCCCAGCATTTT
CDR3 protein: CASSSDTSNQPQHF

V gene: TRBV29-1
clone size: many
D gene: -
J gene: TRBJ2-1
CDR3 DNA: TGCAGCGTTGCGGGCAGCTTGGATGAGCAGTTCTTC
CDR3 protein: CSVAGSLDEQFF

V gene: TRBV2
clone size: few
D gene: -
J gene: TRBJ1-4
CDR3 DNA: TGTGCCAGCAGTGAACAGGGAGGTGAAAAACTGTTTTTT
CDR3 protein: CASSEQGGEKLFF

V gene: TRBV24-1
clone size: few
D gene: TRBD2
J gene: TRBJ2-3
CDR3 DNA: TGTGCCACCAGTCGGGAAGCGGGAGGGAATACGCAGTATTTT
CDR3 protein: CATSREAGGNTQYF

V gene: TRBV25-1
clone size: many
D gene: -
J gene: TRBJ2-2
CDR3 DNA: TGTGCCAGCAGTGAATATACCGGACTTCACACGAACACCGGGGAGCTGTTTTTT
CDR3 protein: CASSEYTGLHTNTGELFF

V gene: TRBV7-9
clone size: many
D gene: -
J gene: TRBJ2-1
CDR3 DNA: TGTGCCAGCAGCTGGGGGGCCACTGAGCAGTTCTTC
CDR3 protein: CASSWGATEQFF

V gene: TRBV6-1
clone size: -
D gene: -
J gene: TRBJ1-1
CDR3 DNA: TGTGCCAGCAGTGAGGGGGAATACACTGAAGCTTTCTTT
CDR3 protein: CASSEGEYTEAFF

V gene: TRBV12-3/TRBV12-4
clone size: many
D gene: -
J gene: TRBJ2-1
CDR3 DNA: TGTGCCAGCAGTTTAGTTGGGAGCTATAATGAGCAGTTCTTC
CDR3 protein: CASSLVGSYNEQFF

V gene: TRBV4-1
clone size: -
D gene: TRBD1
J gene: TRBJ1-1
CDR3 DNA: TGCGCCAGCAGCCCTCAGTTGGGACAGGGGGCTTTCTTT
CDR3 protein: CASSPQLGQGAFF

V gene: TRBV9
clone size: few
D gene: -
J gene: TRBJ1-5
CDR3 DNA: TGTGCCAGCAGCGGACATAATCAGTTGGATCAGCCCCAGCATTTT
CDR3 protein: CASSGHNQLDQPQHF

V gene: TRBV20-1
clone size: few
D gene: TRBD2
J gene: TRBJ2-5
CDR3 DNA: TGCAGTGCTGGAGAGAGCGGGGGGGCCCAGAACTTC
CDR3 protein: CSAGESGGAQNF

V gene: TRBV29-1
clone size: many
D gene: -
J gene: TRBJ2-1
CDR3 DNA: TGCAGCGCGATCGCCTTGGTTACCCCCTACAATGAGCAGTTCTTC
CDR3 protein: CSAIALVTPYNEQFF

V gene: TRBV3-1
clone size: -
D gene: -
J gene: TRBJ1-3
CDR3 DNA: TGTGCCAGCAGCCAAGATGCAGATGGAAACACCATATATTTT
CDR3 protein: CASSQDADGNTIYF

V gene: TRBV20-1
clone size: many
D gene: TRBD1
J gene: TRBJ2-5
CDR3 DNA: TGCAGTGCTAGAGATTTCAGGGGGAGAGGGGAGACCCAGTACTTC
CDR3 protein: CSARDFRGRGETQYF

V gene: TRBV12-3/TRBV12-4
clone size: many
D gene: -
J gene: TRBJ2-5
CDR3 DNA: -
CDR3 protein: CASSSSGLRASQETQYF

V gene: TRBV12-3/TRBV12-4
clone size: many
D gene: -
J gene: TRBJ2-2
CDR3 DNA: TGTGCCAGCAGTTTAGGGCGGCGGGGCACCGGGGAGCTGTTTTTT
CDR3 protein: CASSLGRRGTGELFF

V gene: TRBV7-2
clone size: -
D gene: TRBD2
J gene: TRBJ2-1
CDR3 DNA: TGTGCCAGCAGCTTAGCGGGTAGCGGGGCGTACAATGAGCAGTTCTTC
CDR3 protein: CASSLAGSGAYNEQFF

V gene: TRBV12-3/TRBV12-4
clone size: few
D gene: -
J gene: TRBJ2-3
CDR3 DNA: TGTGCCAGCAACGACCCAAGGAGGCAGGGGCTTGATACGCAGTATTTT
CDR3 protein: CASNDPRRQGLDTQYF

V gene: TRBV6-1
clone size: many
D gene: TRBD2
J gene: TRBJ2-1
CDR3 DNA: TGTGCCAGCAGTCGACAACTAGCGGGAGGGTCGGATGAGCAGTTCTTC
CDR3 protein: CASSRQLAGGSDEQFF

V gene: TRBV2
clone size: -
D gene: -
J gene: TRBJ1-4
CDR3 DNA: TGTGCCAGCAGTGAAGTGGGTGAAAAACTGTTTTTT
CDR3 protein: CASSEVGEKLFF

V gene: TRBV7-9
clone size: many
D gene: TRBD2
J gene: TRBJ2-5
CDR3 DNA: TGTGCCAGCAGCTTATGGGCTAGCGGGGAGACCCAGTACTTC
CDR3 protein: CASSLWASGETQYF

V gene: TRBV11-2
clone size: many
D gene: TRBD2
J gene: TRBJ2-1
CDR3 DNA: TGTGCCAGCAGAAGTAGCGGGAGTATCAATGAGCAGTTCTTC
CDR3 protein: CASRSSGSINEQFF

V gene: TRBV10-2
clone size: -
D gene: TRBD1
J gene: TRBJ1-1
CDR3 DNA: TGCGCCAGCAGCGGGACAGCTACTGAAGCTTTCTTT
CDR3 protein: CASSGTATEAFF

V gene: TRBV6-1
clone size: many
D gene: -
J gene: TRBJ1-6
CDR3 DNA: TGTGCCAGCAGCTGGGACATAACCCTCCACTTT
CDR3 protein: CASSWDITLHF

V gene: TRBV4-1
clone size: -
D gene: TRBD2
J gene: TRBJ2-5
CDR3 DNA: TGCGCCAGCAGCCGTACACTAGCGTCGGTTCAGGAGACCCAGTACTTC
CDR3 protein: CASSRTLASVQETQYF

V gene: TRBV19
clone size: few
D gene: -
J gene: TRBJ1-2
CDR3 DNA: TGTGCCAGTAGTACGCCCACCCACTATGGCTACACCTTC
CDR3 protein: CASSTPTHYGYTF

V gene: TRBV3-1
clone size: many
D gene: -
J gene: TRBJ2-1
CDR3 DNA: TGTGCCAGCAGCATCGCCCCGGACAATGAGCAGTTCTTC
CDR3 protein: CASSIAPDNEQFF

V gene: TRBV24-1
clone size: -
D gene: -
J gene: TRBJ2-3
CDR3 DNA: TGTGCCACCAGTGACCCCCCCGGCCCGCAGTATTTT
CDR3 protein: CATSDPPGPQYF

V gene: TRBV28
clone size: many
D gene: TRBD2
J gene: TRBJ2-1
CDR3 DNA: TGTGCCAGCCGACACCCGGGACTAGTCCACAATGAGCAGTTCTTC
CDR3 protein: CASRHPGLVHNEQFF